The rows below give T cell receptor beta chains drawn from one sample of a study of metastatic and nonmetastatic thyroid tumors. TCRdb re-processed the PCR reads through MiXCR. The sample has roughly 5,200 clones; 28% are singletons. Sequencing used adjacent normal tissue. The receptors originated from a female donor with papillary thyroid cancer or a benign thyroid nodule (not recorded which). Some clones in this sample may be carry-over from other donors' samples. Both conserved end residues are part of each CDR3. A D gene is named only where the DNA matches it firmly. The size entry is marked missing in some rows and otherwise reads once, few, many or a size class.

NA	NA	TRBJ2-7	TRBV5-8	CASRVEEGEQYF	TGTGCCAGCAGGGTAGAGGAGGGGGAGCAGTACTTC
TRBD2	medium-sized	TRBJ2-2	TRBV7-6	CASSSPGLAGVNGELFF	TGTGCCAGCAGCTCCCCGGGACTAGCGGGAGTTAACGGGGAGCTGTTTTTT
TRBD2	NA	TRBJ2-3	TRBV4-3	CASSQDAAGGPTDTQYF	TGCGCCAGCAGCCAAGATGCAGCGGGAGGGCCGACAGATACGCAGTATTTT
NA	NA	TRBJ1-2	TRBV9	CASSAQGRVGYTF	TGTGCCAGCAGCGCCCAGGGGAGGGTCGGCTACACCTTC
NA	large	TRBJ2-3	TRBV6-1	CASSSWVADTQYF	TGTGCCAGCAGTTCGTGGGTGGCGGATACGCAGTATTTT
TRBD1	NA	TRBJ1-2	TRBV4-2	CASSPGPGQGSNYGYTF	TGTGCCAGCAGCCCAGGACCGGGACAGGGATCTAACTATGGCTACACCTTC
NA	NA	TRBJ1-5	TRBV20-1	CSARAGLNQPQHF	TGCAGTGCTAGGGCAGGGCTCAATCAGCCCCAGCATTTT
NA	medium-sized	TRBJ2-7	TRBV9	CASSVGAGAEQYF	TGTGCCAGCAGCGTAGGGGCAGGGGCTGAGCAGTACTTC
NA	once	TRBJ2-3	TRBV4-1	CASSQDGISTDTQYF	TGCGCCAGCAGCCAAGACGGGATTAGCACAGATACGCAGTATTTT
NA	many	TRBJ1-3	TRBV7-2	CASSLGSGNTIYF	TGTGCCAGCAGCTTGGGGTCTGGAAACACCATATATTTT
NA	NA	TRBJ2-5	TRBV7-3	CASSLRQGRAETQYF	TGTGCCAGCAGCTTACGGCAGGGGAGGGCAGAGACCCAGTACTTC
NA	many	TRBJ2-5	TRBV12-3/TRBV12-4	CASSLGQLLEGETQYF	TGTGCCAGCAGTCTGGGACAACTGCTGGAGGGGGAGACCCAGTACTTC
NA	NA	TRBJ2-2	TRBV4-1	CASSQEQGTGELFF	TGCGCCAGCAGCCAAGAACAGGGTACCGGGGAGCTGTTTTTT
NA	NA	TRBJ1-6	TRBV5-6	CASSLGRDERTSPLHF	TGTGCCAGCAGCCTGGGACGAGATGAGAGGACTTCACCCCTCCACTTT
NA	NA	TRBJ1-5	TRBV20-1	CSVGGAANQPQHF	TGCAGTGTTGGTGGGGCTGCCAATCAGCCCCAGCATTTT
NA	many	TRBJ1-1	TRBV27	CASTKGTEAFF	TGTGCCAGCACAAAGGGGACTGAAGCTTTCTTT